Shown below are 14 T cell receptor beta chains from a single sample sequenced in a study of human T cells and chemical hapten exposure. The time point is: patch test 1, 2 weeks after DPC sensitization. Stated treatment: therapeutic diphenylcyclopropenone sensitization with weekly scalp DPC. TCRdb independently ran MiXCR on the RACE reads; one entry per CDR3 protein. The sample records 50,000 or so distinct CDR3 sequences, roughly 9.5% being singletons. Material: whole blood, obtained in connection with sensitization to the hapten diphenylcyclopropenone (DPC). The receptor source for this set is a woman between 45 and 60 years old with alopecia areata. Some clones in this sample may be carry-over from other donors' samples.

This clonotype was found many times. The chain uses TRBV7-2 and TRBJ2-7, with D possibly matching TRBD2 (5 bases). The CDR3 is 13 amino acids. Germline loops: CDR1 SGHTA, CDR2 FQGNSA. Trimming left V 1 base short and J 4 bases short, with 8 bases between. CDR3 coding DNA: TGTGCCAGCAGCTTAGTGAGCGGATACGAGCAGTACTTC. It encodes CASSLVSGYEQYF.

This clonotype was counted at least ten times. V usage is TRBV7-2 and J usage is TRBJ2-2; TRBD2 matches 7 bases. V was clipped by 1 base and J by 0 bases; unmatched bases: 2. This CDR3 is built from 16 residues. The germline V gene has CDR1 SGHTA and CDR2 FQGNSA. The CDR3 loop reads CASSLVGGPNTGELFF. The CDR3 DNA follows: TGTGCCAGCAGCTTAGTGGGAGGGCCGAACACCGGGGAGCTGTTTTTT.

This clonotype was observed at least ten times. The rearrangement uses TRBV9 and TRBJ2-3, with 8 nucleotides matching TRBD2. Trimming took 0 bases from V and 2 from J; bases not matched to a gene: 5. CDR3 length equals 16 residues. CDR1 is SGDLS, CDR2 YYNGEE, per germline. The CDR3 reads CASSVGVAGNTDTQYF. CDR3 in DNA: TGTGCCAGCAGCGTAGGGGTAGCGGGGAACACAGATACGCAGTATTTT.

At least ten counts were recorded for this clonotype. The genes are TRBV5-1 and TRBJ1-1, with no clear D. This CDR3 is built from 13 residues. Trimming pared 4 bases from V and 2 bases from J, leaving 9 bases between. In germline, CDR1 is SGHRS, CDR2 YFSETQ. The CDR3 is CASSRDHNTEAFF. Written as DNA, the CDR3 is TGCGCCAGCAGCAGAGACCATAACACTGAAGCTTTCTTT.

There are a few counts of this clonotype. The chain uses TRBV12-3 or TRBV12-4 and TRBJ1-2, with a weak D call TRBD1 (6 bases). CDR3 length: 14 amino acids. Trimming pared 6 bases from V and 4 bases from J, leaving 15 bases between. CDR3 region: CASSESSRGYGYTF. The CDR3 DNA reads TGTGCCAGCAGCGAAAGCAGCAGGGGCTATGGCTACACCTTC.

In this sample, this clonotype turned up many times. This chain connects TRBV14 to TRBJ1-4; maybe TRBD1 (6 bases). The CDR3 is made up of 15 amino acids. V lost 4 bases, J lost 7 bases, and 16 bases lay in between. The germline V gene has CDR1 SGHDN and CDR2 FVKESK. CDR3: CASSPRSGASEKLFF. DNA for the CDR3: TGTGCCAGCAGCCCCCGATCGGGGGCAAGTGAAAAACTGTTTTTT.

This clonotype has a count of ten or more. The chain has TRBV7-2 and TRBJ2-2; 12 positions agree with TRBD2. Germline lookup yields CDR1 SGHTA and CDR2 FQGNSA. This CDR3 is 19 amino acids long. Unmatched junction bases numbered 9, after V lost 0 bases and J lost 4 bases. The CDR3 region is CASSLARPSGRAVTGELFF. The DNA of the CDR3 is TGTGCCAGCAGCTTAGCGCGTCCTAGCGGGAGGGCCGTCACCGGGGAGCTGTTTTTT.

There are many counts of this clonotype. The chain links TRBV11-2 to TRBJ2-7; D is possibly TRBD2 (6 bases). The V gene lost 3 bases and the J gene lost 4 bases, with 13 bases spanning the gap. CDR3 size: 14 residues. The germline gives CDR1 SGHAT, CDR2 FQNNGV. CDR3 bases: TGTGCCAGCAGCTTTGAGCGCGGGGCTTACGAGCAGTACTTC. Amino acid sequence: CASSFERGAYEQYF. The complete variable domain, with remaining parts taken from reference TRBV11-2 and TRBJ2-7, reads EAGVAQSPRYKIIEKRQSVAFWCNPISGHATLYWYQQILGQGPKLLIQFQNNGVVDDSQLPKDRFSAERLKGVDSTLKIQPAKLEDSAVYLCASSFERGAYEQYFGPGTRLTVT.

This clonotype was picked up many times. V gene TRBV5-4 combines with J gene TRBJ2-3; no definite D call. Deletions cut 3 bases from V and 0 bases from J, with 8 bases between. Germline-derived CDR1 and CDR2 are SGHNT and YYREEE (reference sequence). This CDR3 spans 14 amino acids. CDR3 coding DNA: TGTGCCAGCAGCTCAACTACTAGCACAGATACGCAGTATTTT. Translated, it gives CASSSTTSTDTQYF.

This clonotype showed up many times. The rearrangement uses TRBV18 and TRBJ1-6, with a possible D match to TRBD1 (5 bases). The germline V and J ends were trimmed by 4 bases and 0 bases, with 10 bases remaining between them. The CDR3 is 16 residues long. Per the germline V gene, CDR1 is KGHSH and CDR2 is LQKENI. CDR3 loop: CASSQDRSSYNSPLHF. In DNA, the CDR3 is TGTGCCAGCTCACAAGACAGAAGCTCCTATAATTCACCCCTCCACTTT.

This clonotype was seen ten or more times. The CDR3 bases are TGTGCCAGCAGTTACTCGCTGGGGGCGACTGAAGCTTTCTTT. It translates to CASSYSLGATEAFF. The V and J genes are TRBV6-5 and TRBJ1-1; a weak D match, TRBD1 (6 bases). Trimming stripped 0 bases from V and 5 bases from J, with 10 bases between. The CDR3 sequence is 14 residues long. The germline gives CDR1 MNHEY, CDR2 SVGAGI.

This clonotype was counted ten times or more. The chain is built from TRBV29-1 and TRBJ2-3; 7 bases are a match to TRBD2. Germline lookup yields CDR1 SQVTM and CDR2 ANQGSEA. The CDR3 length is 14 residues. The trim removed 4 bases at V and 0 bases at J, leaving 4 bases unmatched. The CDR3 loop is CSVVPRESTDTQYF. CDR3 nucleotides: TGCAGCGTTGTTCCGCGGGAGAGCACAGATACGCAGTATTTT.

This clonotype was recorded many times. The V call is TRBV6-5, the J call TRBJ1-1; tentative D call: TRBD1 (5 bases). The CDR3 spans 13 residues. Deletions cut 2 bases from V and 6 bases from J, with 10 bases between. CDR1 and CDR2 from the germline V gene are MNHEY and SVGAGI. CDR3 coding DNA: TGTGCCAGCAGTTACCAGGGTTCGGCTGAAGCTTTCTTT. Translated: CASSYQGSAEAFF.

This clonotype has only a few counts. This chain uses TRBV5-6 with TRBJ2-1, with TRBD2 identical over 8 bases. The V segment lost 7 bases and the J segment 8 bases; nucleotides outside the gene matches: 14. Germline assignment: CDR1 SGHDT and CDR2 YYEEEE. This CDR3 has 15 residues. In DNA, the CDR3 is TGTGCCAGCGATTCTAGCGGGTCACACGGAGATGAGCAGTTCTTC. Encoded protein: CASDSSGSHGDEQFF.